The sequence of this T cell receptor (beta chain) was determined in a study of blood T cell repertoires in COVID-19. On the study more broadly: T cells, B-cell-depleted T cells, or PBMCs provided the cDNA or gDNA that served as material.

In the study's own analysis: Reference gene primer amplification gave nucleated cell count estimates. The assay was immunoSEQ multiplex PCR, and TCRdb's table has in-frame clones only and misses some. That table gives V, J and clone size, and the DNA gave D and trimming. This table has approximately 150,000 clones, about 85% appearing once. This clone was seen a handful of times. Germline CDR1 is LGHNA and CDR2 is YNFKEQ. CDR3 length: 15 amino acids. V was cut by 7 bases and J by 7 bases, with 17 bases left in between. The sequenced sample consisted of peripheral blood. The source of this sequence is a man aged 35 to 55 with acute or convalescent COVID-19. The V gene is TRBV4-2, the J gene TRBJ1-6; unclear D gene. The CDR3 DNA reads TGTGCCAGCAAGGTGGAGGTGAGTTCCAATTCACCCCTCCACTTT. Translation: CASKVEVSSNSPLHF.